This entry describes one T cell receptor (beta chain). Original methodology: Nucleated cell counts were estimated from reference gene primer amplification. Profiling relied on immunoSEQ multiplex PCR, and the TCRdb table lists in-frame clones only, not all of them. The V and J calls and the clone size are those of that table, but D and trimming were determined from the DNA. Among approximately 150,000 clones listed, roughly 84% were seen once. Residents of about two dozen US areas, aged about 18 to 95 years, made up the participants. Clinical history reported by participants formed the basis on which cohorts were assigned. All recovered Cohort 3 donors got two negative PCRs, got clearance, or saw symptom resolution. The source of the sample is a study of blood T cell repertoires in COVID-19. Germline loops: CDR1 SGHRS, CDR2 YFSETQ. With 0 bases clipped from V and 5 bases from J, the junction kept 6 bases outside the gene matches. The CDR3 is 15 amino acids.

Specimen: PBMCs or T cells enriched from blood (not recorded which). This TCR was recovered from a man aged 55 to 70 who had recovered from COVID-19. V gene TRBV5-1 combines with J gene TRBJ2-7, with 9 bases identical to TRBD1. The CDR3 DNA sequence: TGCGCCAGCAGCTTGGTGGGACAGGGTGGCCACGAGCAGTACTTC. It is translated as CASSLVGQGGHEQYF.